A selection of T cell receptor beta chains follows, all from one sample in a study of human T cells and chemical hapten exposure. Each CDR3 protein gets one entry after TCRdb re-called the RACE reads with MiXCR. This table holds some 82,000 distinct CDR3 sequences, around a tenth found once. The source material was whole blood, sampled in connection with sensitization to the hapten diphenylcyclopropenone (DPC). The receptors shown here come from a woman between 50 and 59 years old with alopecia areata. Some clones in this sample may be carry-over from other donors' samples. Each CDR3 is given with its conserved first and last residue.

v_call | cdr3_aa
TRBV7-9 | CASSLVRTEAFF
TRBV4-3 | CASSLTGNTNVDTQYF
TRBV9 | CASSVGGAEVTQYF
TRBV20-1 | CSALRGGTSSYEQYF
TRBV20-1 | CSARPSVSGNTIYF
TRBV29-1 | CSVVFTEAFF
TRBV12-3/TRBV12-4 | CASSLNSGDEKLFF
TRBV6-4 | CATQRQGGPRSSIQYF
TRBV13 | CASSMTGVSYEQYF
TRBV20-1 | CSAPLAGTTDTQYF
TRBV18 | CASSPSGNEQYF
TRBV7-2 | CASSLGLAGGTDTQYF
TRBV19 | CASSIRQEQFF
TRBV24-1 | CATSGGLANTGELFF
TRBV12-3/TRBV12-4 | CASSLSSGLANEQYF
TRBV6-5 | CASSYTWAAAGNTIYF
TRBV5-1 | CASSLVGQGTYEQYF
TRBV5-6 | CASSPDRHYGYTF
TRBV29-1 | CSVGRGEYNSPLHF
TRBV19 | CASRSSTVGANEKLFF
TRBV7-9 | CASRLDTEAFF
TRBV20-1 | CSAILAGQFF
TRBV7-9 | CASSFPRKLAGENEQFF
TRBV7-9 | CASSPFPGQGVGELFF
TRBV7-6 | CASSSWAGRSGANVLTF
TRBV9 | CASSVGRKVWETQYF
TRBV15 | CATSRDQVRGPQHF
TRBV7-3 | CASSSISGSSYNEQFF
TRBV12-3/TRBV12-4 | CASSLEGAGGNTIYF
TRBV20-1 | CSATSGGSHNQETQYF
TRBV29-1 | CSSRDSQGGTQYF
TRBV5-1 | CASSLEYGSGYTF
TRBV12-3/TRBV12-4 | CASTPFSGRVNTGELFF
TRBV9 | CASAPGGLTDTQYF
TRBV28 | CASRGTKATNEKLFF
TRBV11-2 | CASSLLLTASSYEQYF
TRBV4-3 | CASSQEIAGDQETQYF
TRBV7-9 | CASSKRGGMSVLNTEAFF
TRBV7-3 | CASSLGTPGGTGELFF
TRBV12-3/TRBV12-4 | CASSLAPNYGYTF